These 10 T cell receptor beta chains originate from one sample sequenced in a study of shared clonotypes between healthy human individuals. Using immunoSEQ multiplex PCR, the repertoire was profiled, and TCRdb retains in-frame clones only, with some absent. The sample consists of about 2.3 million clones, under 95% of them appearing once. The sample comprised naive CD4+ T cells from PBMCs. Subset given: CD45RA+ positively selected. The receptors were gathered from a man between 18 and 35 years old in good health. Some clones in this sample may be carry-over from other donors' samples.

This chain uses TRBV5-5 with TRBJ1-5; D gene unclear. Germline-derived CDR1 and CDR2 are SGHKS and YYEKEE (reference sequence). V lost 4 bases, J lost 5 bases, and 16 bases lay in between. The CDR3 consists of 15 residues. CDR3: CASSPRAPEDQPQHF. DNA of the CDR3: TGTGCCAGCAGCCCCCGGGCCCCCGAGGATCAGCCCCAGCATTTT.

About this clone: Distinct nucleotide sequences in the sample also encode this CDR3. The chain employs TRBV5-1 and TRBJ2-3; D remains ambiguous. The CDR3 is 14 amino acids. V was clipped by 0 bases and J by 4 bases, with 9 bases between them. CDR1 SGHRS and CDR2 YFSETQ come from the germline V gene. For the CDR3, the DNA is TGCGCCAGCAGCTTGGTATCCGGCGCAGATACGCAGTATTTT. Its protein product is CASSLVSGADTQYF.

In regard to this clone: Other DNA sequences in this sample translate to the same CDR3. V and J are TRBV7-8 and TRBJ2-2; D remains ambiguous. V lost 1 base and J 6 bases, leaving 3 bases between the germline ends. CDR1 is SGHVS, CDR2 FQNEAQ, per germline. There are 12 residues in the CDR3. DNA for the CDR3: TGTGCCAGCAGCTTAGGCCCCGGGGAGCTGTTTTTT. The encoded protein is CASSLGPGELFF. The full variable domain, with the rest looked up from reference TRBV7-8 and TRBJ2-2, is GAGVSQSPRYKVAKRGQDVALRCDPISGHVSLFWYQQALGQGPEFLTYFQNEAQLDKSGLPSDRFFAERPEGSVSTLKIQRTQQEDSAVYLCASSLGPGELFFGEGSRLTVL.

This clone has just one count. Other DNA variants within this sample encode the same CDR3. The CDR3 is CASSLPGSSYEQYF. The DNA of the CDR3 is TGTGCCAGCAGCCTTCCCGGCAGCTCCTACGAGCAGTACTTC. This sequence joins TRBV28 and TRBJ2-7, with D hard to call. This CDR3 is built from 14 residues. V was cut by 6 bases and J by 0 bases, with 12 bases left in between. Germline lookup yields CDR1 MDHEN and CDR2 SYDVKM.

This rearrangement joins TRBV18 to TRBJ2-5, with 8 nucleotides matching TRBD1. The CDR3 sequence is 18 residues long. Trimming cost V 6 bases and J 4 bases; bases outside gene matches: 19. CDR1 and CDR2 (germline): KGHSH, LQKENI. CDR3 protein: CASSPLRPGGGSRETQYF. The DNA for the CDR3 is TGTGCCAGCTCCCCCCTGAGGCCAGGGGGCGGATCGAGAGAGACCCAGTACTTC.

In this sample, this clone turned up a few times. The V call is TRBV10-3, the J call TRBJ1-2; D might be TRBD1 (6 bases). V dropped 2 bases and J dropped 8 bases, with 6 bases sitting between them. Germline CDR1 is ENHRY and CDR2 is SYGVKD. The CDR3 sequence is 11 residues long. CDR3 coding DNA: TGTGCCATCAGTGAGGGGGGCGGCTACACCTTC. Its translation is CAISEGGGYTF.

In regard to this clone: This CDR3 is also generated by other DNA sequences in the sample. The chain carries TRBV5-1 and TRBJ2-1, with unresolved D. CDR1 is SGHRS, CDR2 YFSETQ, per germline. Deletions cut 0 bases from V and 10 bases from J, with 5 bases between. This CDR3 comprises 11 residues. The CDR3 DNA reads as TGCGCCAGCAGCTTGGACCGGGAGCAGTTCTTC. As protein: CASSLDREQFF. The full variable domain, in which reference TRBV5-1 and TRBJ2-1 provide the parts outside the CDR3, is KAGVTQTPRYLIKTRGQQVTLSCSPISGHRSVSWYQQTPGQGLQFLFEYFSETQRNKGNFPGRFSGRQFSNSRSEMNVSTLELGDSALYLCASSLDREQFFGPGTRLTVL.

The chain links TRBV5-4 to TRBJ2-7; D possibly matches TRBD1 or TRBD2 (6 bases each). The CDR3 is 15 residues long. CDR1 is SGHNT and CDR2 is YYREEE in the germline V gene (reference sequence). V gave up 4 bases and J gave up 1 base, with 15 bases separating them. DNA for the CDR3: TGTGCCAGCAGCGGAGGGGGGACCCTTTCCTACGAGCAGTACTTC. As protein: CASSGGGTLSYEQYF.

The chain joins TRBV5-1 to TRBJ1-2; D is unclear. The ends were cut back, 0 bases at V and 0 bases at J, with 9 bases in the middle. The length of the CDR3 is 15 residues. CDR1 SGHRS and CDR2 YFSETQ come from the germline V gene. In DNA form, the CDR3 reads TGCGCCAGCAGCTTGGGGACTATAGCTAACTATGGCTACACCTTC. The encoded protein is CASSLGTIANYGYTF.

V usage is TRBV2 and J usage is TRBJ1-5; D call uncertain. The CDR3 runs 13 residues. Trimming took 7 bases from V and 7 from J, leaving 14 bases between them. Germline lookup yields CDR1 SNHLY and CDR2 FYNNEI. CDR3 bases: TGTGCCAGCAAGCTCTTCGGGTTCCAGCCCCAGCATTTT. This sequence encodes CASKLFGFQPQHF.